The T cell receptor beta chain described here comes from a study of T cell repertoires in cytomegalovirus infection. Study as a whole: Based on public TCR beta signatures, there were indications of CMV infection and of a matching HLA type.

MiXCR was run by TCRdb on the reads, yielding one entry per CDR3 protein. The sample records around 170,000 distinct CDR3 sequences, 17% being singletons. Unmatched junction bases numbered 10, after V lost 6 bases and J lost 7 bases. The CDR3 totals 14 residues. The germline V gene encodes CDR1 SEHNR and CDR2 FQNEAQ (reference sequence). This clonotype appeared a few times. No antigen is known for it. Notes on the study in general: In two of eight donors, the top clonotype was HLA-C-restricted CMV-specific.

This sequence was found in a human donor in good health (CMV status not recorded). Some clones in this sample may be carry-over from other donors' samples. This chain connects TRBV7-9 to TRBJ2-5; TRBD1 matches 8 bases. The sequencing sample was made of CD8+ T cells from PBMCs. As DNA, the CDR3 is TGTGCCAGCAGTTTCGGACAGGGAGAAGGGACCCAGTACTTC. Translated, it gives CASSFGQGEGTQYF.